A single sample gave rise to the 25 T cell receptor beta chains below, sequenced in a study of T cell clonotyping in hematopoietic cell transplantation. Assay: immunoSEQ multiplex PCR; the TCRdb copy retains only in-frame clones and omits some. The sample consists of about 12,000 clones, roughly four fifths of them appearing once. This specimen was PBMCs, taken 100 days after allogeneic stem cell transplant. Every receptor here comes from a female patient aged 40-49 years who had an allogeneic stem cell transplant from a related donor, so T cells may come from the graft donor. Some clones in this sample may be carry-over from other donors' samples.

The chain couples TRBV19 to TRBJ1-2, with D unresolved. CDR1 and CDR2 (germline): LNHDA, SQIVND (reference sequence). With 3 bases removed from V and 6 bases from J, the gap between germline ends came to 11 bases. The CDR3 runs to 13 residues. The CDR3 sequence: CASSIPTSDGYTF. The CDR3 DNA sequence: TGTGCCAGTAGTATCCCTACCTCTGATGGCTACACCTTC.

This clone was detected a few times. The chain joins TRBV7-9 to TRBJ1-5, with D perhaps matching TRBD1 (6 bases). This CDR3 contains 15 residues. The germline V gene encodes CDR1 SEHNR and CDR2 FQNEAQ (reference sequence). Trimming removed 5 bases from V and 0 bases from J, with 11 bases in between. The CDR3 sequence: CASSPEGDSNQPQHF. The CDR3 DNA reads as TGTGCCAGCAGCCCCGAGGGGGATAGCAATCAGCCCCAGCATTTT.

This chain uses TRBV10-3 with TRBJ1-5; D is possibly TRBD1 (5 bases). The ends were cut back, 4 bases at V and 7 bases at J, with 11 bases in the middle. CDR3 length: 13 amino acids. Germline V gene sequence: CDR1 ENHRY, CDR2 SYGVKD. The CDR3 here is CAISVSREQPQHF. As DNA, the CDR3 is TGTGCCATCAGTGTCTCCAGGGAGCAGCCCCAGCATTTT.

The chain combines TRBV4-1 with TRBJ1-2; 9 nucleotides line up with TRBD1. Germline V lookup: CDR1 MGHRA, CDR2 YSYEKL. V shed 4 bases and J 4 bases; nucleotides not matched to a gene: 7. The CDR3 spans 15 residues. CDR3 sequence (DNA): TGCGCCAGCAGCCCCACAGGGGGCAATCCCTATGGCTACACCTTC. The encoded protein is CASSPTGGNPYGYTF.

This chain uses TRBV30 with TRBJ1-3; 8 bases agree with TRBD1. The CDR3 spans 14 residues. V lost 2 bases to trimming and J lost 1 base; unmatched junction nucleotides: 1. Germline values: CDR1 GTSNPN, CDR2 SVGIG (reference sequence). The CDR3 nucleotides are TGTGCCTGGAGTAGGGACAGGTCTGGAAACACCATATATTTT. This encodes CAWSRDRSGNTIYF.

The CDR3 loop reads CASKEQVPTNYGYTF. As DNA, the CDR3 is TGTGCCAGTAAGGAACAGGTTCCAACTAACTATGGCTACACCTTC. The chain employs TRBV19 and TRBJ1-2; TRBD1 is a possible D gene (5 bases). V was pared by 7 bases and J by 0 bases, with 15 bases between. The CDR3 covers 15 residues. Germline CDR1 and CDR2: LNHDA and SQIVND (reference sequence).

V and J are TRBV6-1 and TRBJ2-3; TRBD2 agrees at 10 bases. V dropped 1 base and J dropped 6; count of bases not matched to a gene: 7. CDR3 length: 16 residues. Germline V gene data show CDR1 as MNHNS and CDR2 as SASEGT. Written as DNA, the CDR3 is TGTGCCAGCAGTGAAGAAGCGGGAGGGCCTTTGGATACGCAGTATTTT. It codes for CASSEEAGGPLDTQYF.

This clone was detected once. The gene calls are TRBV7-2 and TRBJ2-3; no reliable D call. The CDR3 loop spans 11 amino acids. With 11 bases removed from V and 4 bases from J, the gap between germline ends came to 10 bases. CDR1 is SGHTA and CDR2 is FQGNSA in the germline V gene. In nucleotides, the CDR3 is TGTGCCTCAGGATCAGCAGATACGCAGTATTTT. Translated: CASGSADTQYF. The variable domain in full, completed from reference TRBV7-2 and TRBJ2-3, reads GAGVSQSPSNKVTEKGKDVELRCDPISGHTALYWYRQSLGQGLEFLIYFQGNSAPDKSGLPSDRFSAERTGGSVSTLTIQRTQQEDSAVYLCASGSADTQYFGPGTRLTVL.

This clone was picked up a small number of times. The CDR3 DNA reads as TGTGCCAGCAGCTTAGGAACAGGGCAAGATTCCTATGGCTACACCTTC. This translates into CASSLGTGQDSYGYTF. V is TRBV11-2 and J is TRBJ1-2; maybe TRBD1 (6 bases). Per the germline V gene, CDR1 is SGHAT and CDR2 is FQNNGV. Trimming left V 1 base short and J 4 bases short, with 16 bases between. The CDR3 sequence is 16 residues long.

The chain has TRBV5-1 and TRBJ2-5; tentatively, D is TRBD1 (6 bases). The CDR3 covers 14 residues. The germline V and J ends were trimmed by 4 bases and 1 base, with 11 bases remaining between them. Germline V lookup: CDR1 SGHRS, CDR2 YFSETQ. The CDR3 sequence is CASSPGQSQETQYF. In DNA, the CDR3 is TGCGCCAGCAGCCCCGGACAGAGCCAAGAGACCCAGTACTTC.

As for this clone: One end of the junction is discordant with germline, which a read error may explain. The gene calls are TRBV6-6 and TRBJ1-2, with 8 bases identical to TRBD1. This CDR3 region has 13 residues. Germline V gene data show CDR1 as MNHNY and CDR2 as SVGAGI (reference sequence). CDR3 sequence: CASSDSTGDGYTF. The CDR3 DNA reads as TGTGCCAGCAGTGACTCGACAGGGGATGGCTACACCTTC.

V and J are TRBV27 and TRBJ1-1, with TRBD1 matching 10 bases. Trimming at V came to 5 bases and at J to 11 bases, leaving 8 bases not matched to a gene. Germline CDR1 MNHEY, CDR2 SMNVEV (reference sequence). The CDR3 contains 13 residues. The CDR3 loop reads CASSRRQGAVAFF. The CDR3 DNA sequence: TGTGCCAGCAGTCGTAGACAGGGGGCCGTCGCTTTCTTT.

As to this clone: One junction end disagrees with the germline gene, perhaps due to a read error. The chain couples TRBV7-7 to TRBJ2-1; D call uncertain. The germline V gene has CDR1 SSHAT and CDR2 FNYEAQ (reference sequence). This CDR3 is built from 13 residues. The CDR3 spells CASSLASYNEQFF. The CDR3 nucleotides read TGTGCTAGCAGCTTAGCAAGTTACAATGAGCAGTTCTTC. The full variable domain, its missing parts supplied by reference TRBV7-7 and TRBJ2-1, is GAGVSQSPRYKVTKRGQDVTLRCDPISSHATLYWYQQALGQGPEFLTYFNYEAQPDKSGLPSDRFSAERPEGSISTLTIQRTEQRDSAMYRCASSLASYNEQFFGPGTRLTVL.

This chain links TRBV5-6 with TRBJ2-5, with 14 bases fitting TRBD2. V trimming: 4 bases; J trimming: 5 bases; junction bases outside the gene matches: 13. The CDR3 contains 18 residues. Germline V gene data show CDR1 as SGHDT and CDR2 as YYEEEE. The CDR3 region is CASSLGVTSGRARETQYF. For the CDR3, the DNA is TGTGCCAGCAGCCTGGGGGTGACTAGCGGGAGGGCCAGGGAGACCCAGTACTTC.

The chain couples TRBV5-1 to TRBJ1-2; the D gene is possibly TRBD1 (5 bases). Trimming removed 0 bases from V and 6 bases from J, with 9 bases in between. Germline V gene lookup returns CDR1 SGHRS and CDR2 YFSETQ. The CDR3 has 13 amino acids. Here the CDR3 reads CASSLAGVDGYTF. CDR3 coding DNA: TGCGCCAGCAGCTTGGCGGGGGTAGATGGCTACACCTTC.

The chain combines TRBV7-9 with TRBJ2-2; 8 bases map to TRBD2. V dropped 5 bases and J dropped 5; count of bases not matched to a gene: 7. Germline V gene data show CDR1 as SEHNR and CDR2 as FQNEAQ (reference sequence). The CDR3 loop spans 15 amino acids. CDR3 nucleotides: TGTGCCAGCAGCCCCCTCCGGGGGGGGACCGGGGAGCTGTTTTTT. It is translated as CASSPLRGGTGELFF. The whole variable domain, remainder taken from reference TRBV7-9 and TRBJ2-2, is DTGVSQNPRHKITKRGQNVTFRCDPISEHNRLYWYRQTLGQGPEFLTYFQNEAQLEKSRLLSDRFSAERPKGSFSTLEIQRTEQGDSAMYLCASSPLRGGTGELFFGEGSRLTVL.

The chain is built from TRBV2 and TRBJ1-2, with D possibly being TRBD1 (6 bases). The CDR3 length is 18 residues. Trimming cost V 7 bases and J 1 base, with 25 bases left between them. Germline V gene sequence: CDR1 SNHLY, CDR2 FYNNEI. The CDR3: CASKEPGDFANINYGYTF. The CDR3 bases are TGTGCCAGCAAAGAGCCAGGGGACTTCGCCAATATTAACTATGGCTACACCTTC.

The V call is TRBV19, the J call TRBJ1-2; 9 bases map to TRBD1. CDR1 and CDR2 from the germline V gene are LNHDA and SQIVND (reference sequence). With 1 base clipped from V and 2 bases from J, the junction kept 8 bases outside the gene matches. The CDR3 sequence is 17 residues long. The CDR3 sequence: CASSIGPYRGQNYGYTF. CDR3 nucleotides: TGTGCCAGTAGTATAGGCCCATACAGGGGGCAGAACTATGGCTACACCTTC.

The gene calls are TRBV10-3 and TRBJ2-2; TRBD2 matches at 12 bases. CDR3 length: 16 amino acids. CDR1 and CDR2 (germline): ENHRY, SYGVKD. The V and J ends lost 7 bases and 0 bases, in that order; junction bases with no gene match: 3. This CDR3 reads CAITRTSGTNTGELFF. The CDR3 bases are TGTGCCATCACTAGGACTAGCGGGACGAACACCGGGGAGCTGTTTTTT.

The rearrangement links TRBV19 to TRBJ2-3; 10 bases line up with TRBD2. J lost 2 bases, V lost 4 bases, and 6 bases had no gene match. Germline V CDR1 and CDR2: LNHDA, SQIVND (reference sequence). The CDR3 spans 16 residues. CDR3 loop: CASSTPSGSNTDTQYF. The DNA for the CDR3 is TGTGCCAGTAGTACACCTAGCGGGAGTAACACAGATACGCAGTATTTT.

The chain has TRBV2 and TRBJ2-5, with 8 bases identical to TRBD1. CDR1 and CDR2 from the germline V gene are SNHLY and FYNNEI. CDR3 size: 11 residues. DNA for the CDR3: TGTGTCAACAGGGGGTACGAGACCCAGTACTTC. Translated: CVNRGYETQYF. Full variable domain (missing parts from reference TRBV2 and TRBJ2-5): EPEVTQTPSHQVTQMGQEVILRCVPISNHLYFYWYRQILGQKVEFLVSFYNNEISEKSEIFDDQFSVERPDGSNFTLKIRSTKLEDSAMYFCVNRGYETQYFGPGTRLLVL.

This chain connects TRBV7-2 to TRBJ2-5; the D gene is possibly TRBD1 (6 bases). From germline, CDR1 is SGHTA and CDR2 FQGNSA. The CDR3 sequence is 15 residues long. Trimming removed 4 bases from V and 4 bases from J, with 16 bases in between. CDR3 residues: CASSSQQGRIETQYF. As DNA, the CDR3 is TGTGCCAGCAGCTCCCAGCAGGGGAGAATAGAGACCCAGTACTTC.

This clone showed up just once. The chain couples TRBV5-8 to TRBJ1-2; D is undetermined. CDR1 and CDR2 from the germline V gene are SGHTS and YDEGEE. The CDR3 totals 12 residues. Deletions cut 0 bases from V and 8 bases from J, with 8 bases between. CDR3 region: CASSLDQRGYTF. The CDR3 nucleotides are TGTGCCAGCAGCTTGGATCAGAGGGGCTACACCTTC.

This clone was seen only a few times. The J gene is TRBJ2-2, the V gene TRBV2; D possibly corresponds to TRBD2 (5 bases). CDR1 and CDR2 from the germline V gene are SNHLY and FYNNEI. The V and J ends lost 7 bases and 0 bases respectively, with 9 bases between them. The CDR3 is 14 amino acids. In nucleotides, the CDR3 is TGTGCCAGCAAGGAGGAGTCGAACACCGGGGAGCTGTTTTTT. It encodes CASKEESNTGELFF. The full variable domain, in which reference TRBV2 and TRBJ2-2 provide the parts outside the CDR3, is EPEVTQTPSHQVTQMGQEVILRCVPISNHLYFYWYRQILGQKVEFLVSFYNNEISEKSEIFDDQFSVERPDGSNFTLKIRSTKLEDSAMYFCASKEESNTGELFFGEGSRLTVL.

The chain is built from TRBV9 and TRBJ1-2, with D tentatively TRBD1 (6 bases). V was cut by 0 bases and J by 1 base, with 16 bases left in between. The CDR3 totals 17 residues. CDR1 is SGDLS, CDR2 YYNGEE, per germline. The CDR3 sequence is CASSVVTGLNNNYGYTF. The DNA for the CDR3 is TGTGCCAGCAGCGTAGTGACAGGACTTAATAATAACTATGGCTACACCTTC.